One TCR beta chain is described in this entry. Its antigen is currently unknown. Trimming took off 5 bases at V and 12 bases at J, with 23 bases between the two ends. The CDR3 is made up of 15 amino acids. Germline CDR1 and CDR2: LNHDA and SQIVND (reference sequence). These data come from a study of cytomegalovirus exposure and HLA in healthy donors. Notes on the study in general: The study labeled 150 or so TCR beta chains cytomegalovirus-associated. That first-cohort TCR clusters tended to co-occur in the 90 to 150 validation repertoires was found in a later analysis.

Assay used: immunoSEQ multiplex PCR; TCRdb lists only in-frame clones, some missing. This table has hundreds of thousands of clones, about nine tenths appearing once. This receptor was obtained from a woman between 18 and 29 years old in good health and CMV-seronegative. This chain links TRBV19 with TRBJ2-1; D may be TRBD1 (8 bases). Sequences were obtained from PBMCs. The chain's CDR3 is CASSLRTGRGFWQFF. DNA for the CDR3: TGTGCCAGTAGTCTGCGGACAGGGAGGGGGTTCTGGCAGTTCTTC. The full variable domain, completed using reference TRBV19 and TRBJ2-1, is DGGITQSPKYLFRKEGQNVTLSCEQNLNHDAMYWYRQDPGQGLRLIYYSQIVNDFQKGDIAEGYSVSREKKESFPLTVTSAQKNPTAFYLCASSLRTGRGFWQFFGPGTRLTVL.